This is a list of T cell receptor beta chains from one sample in a study of early T cells in non-severe SARS-CoV-2 infection. TCRdb reprocessed the 5' RACE reads via MiXCR and lists one record per CDR3 protein. The table lists some 38,000 distinct CDR3 sequences, over 4.5% of them singletons. The sequencing sample was made of whole blood. The receptors shown here come from an adult who was a healthcare worker with PCR-confirmed SARS-CoV-2 infection or an uninfected control (not recorded which). Each CDR3 is given with its conserved first and last residue. Each record gives: V gene, J gene, D gene, clone size, CDR3 protein, CDR3 DNA. A D gene is named only where the DNA matches it firmly. Rows give clone size only sometimes, using once, few, many, or a class for an expanded clone.

v_call: TRBV20-1
j_call: TRBJ2-3
d_call: -
clone_size: many
cdr3_aa: CSARGMEPIRDTQYF
cdr3_nt: TGCAGTGCTAGAGGAATGGAACCGATAAGAGATACGCAGTATTTT

v_call: TRBV7-6
j_call: TRBJ2-7
d_call: -
clone_size: many
cdr3_aa: CASSNTVAADLYEQYF
cdr3_nt: TGTGCCAGCAGCAATACAGTGGCAGCGGACTTATACGAGCAGTACTTC

v_call: TRBV20-1
j_call: TRBJ2-7
d_call: -
clone_size: many
cdr3_aa: CSARDPVLYEQYF
cdr3_nt: TGCAGTGCTAGAGATCCAGTCCTCTACGAGCAGTACTTC

v_call: TRBV4-1
j_call: TRBJ2-1
d_call: -
clone_size: few
cdr3_aa: CASSQGSGRYNWGEQFF
cdr3_nt: TGCGCCAGCAGCCAAGGGAGCGGGCGGTACAACTGGGGTGAGCAGTTCTTC

v_call: TRBV24-1
j_call: TRBJ2-3
d_call: -
clone_size: few
cdr3_aa: CATMSTREVTDTQYF
cdr3_nt: TGTGCCACCATGTCCACCAGGGAGGTCACAGATACGCAGTATTTT

v_call: TRBV11-2
j_call: TRBJ2-7
d_call: TRBD1
clone_size: many
cdr3_aa: CASSPTGPYEQYF
cdr3_nt: TGTGCCAGCAGTCCGACAGGGCCCTACGAGCAGTACTTC

v_call: TRBV15
j_call: TRBJ2-1
d_call: -
clone_size: few
cdr3_aa: CATSRDSEQFF
cdr3_nt: TGTGCCACCAGCAGAGATTCTGAGCAGTTCTTC

v_call: TRBV11-2
j_call: TRBJ1-3
d_call: -
clone_size: -
cdr3_aa: CASSLSERNTIYF
cdr3_nt: TGTGCCAGCAGCTTATCGGAGAGAAACACCATATATTTT

v_call: TRBV7-2
j_call: TRBJ2-3
d_call: -
clone_size: few
cdr3_aa: CASSLVSRVDTQYF
cdr3_nt: TGTGCCAGCAGCTTAGTATCCCGGGTAGATACGCAGTATTTT

v_call: TRBV11-2
j_call: TRBJ2-1
d_call: -
clone_size: many
cdr3_aa: CAMRGYNEQFF
cdr3_nt: TGTGCCATGCGGGGTTACAATGAGCAGTTCTTC

v_call: TRBV3-1
j_call: TRBJ2-7
d_call: -
clone_size: many
cdr3_aa: CASSRAPFYEQYF
cdr3_nt: TGTGCCAGCAGCCGGGCCCCGTTCTACGAGCAGTACTTC

v_call: TRBV5-1
j_call: TRBJ2-1
d_call: TRBD1
clone_size: many
cdr3_aa: CASSSIGTGHNEQFF
cdr3_nt: TGCGCCAGCAGCTCAATCGGGACAGGTCACAATGAGCAGTTCTTC

v_call: TRBV2
j_call: TRBJ1-1
d_call: TRBD1
clone_size: many
cdr3_aa: CASRRQGMNTEAFF
cdr3_nt: TGTGCCAGCAGGAGACAGGGCATGAACACTGAAGCTTTCTTT

v_call: TRBV3-1
j_call: TRBJ2-5
d_call: -
clone_size: -
cdr3_aa: CASSRGAETQYF
cdr3_nt: TGTGCCAGCAGCCGGGGGGCAGAGACCCAGTACTTC

v_call: TRBV27
j_call: TRBJ2-3
d_call: -
clone_size: few
cdr3_aa: CASSWDILGADTQYF
cdr3_nt: TGTGCCAGCAGTTGGGACATCCTGGGGGCAGATACGCAGTATTTT

v_call: TRBV20-1
j_call: TRBJ1-4
d_call: -
clone_size: few
cdr3_aa: CSARDRRGNRRNEKLFF
cdr3_nt: TGCAGTGCTAGAGACCGCCGGGGTAACAGACGAAATGAAAAACTGTTTTTT

v_call: TRBV12-3/TRBV12-4
j_call: TRBJ2-1
d_call: TRBD2
clone_size: few
cdr3_aa: CASSSGLAGVTEQFF
cdr3_nt: TGTGCCAGCAGTTCCGGACTAGCGGGAGTCACTGAGCAGTTCTTC

v_call: TRBV20-1
j_call: TRBJ2-5
d_call: TRBD1
clone_size: many
cdr3_aa: CSAPPGQGARETQYF
cdr3_nt: TGCAGTGCACCCCCGGGACAGGGGGCTAGGGAGACCCAGTACTTC

v_call: TRBV20-1
j_call: TRBJ1-1
d_call: -
clone_size: -
cdr3_aa: CSARAPGAEAFF
cdr3_nt: TGCAGTGCCAGGGCCCCGGGGGCTGAAGCTTTCTTT

v_call: TRBV2
j_call: TRBJ2-5
d_call: -
clone_size: many
cdr3_aa: CASRQETQYF
cdr3_nt: TGTGCCAGCAGACAAGAGACCCAGTACTTC

v_call: TRBV12-3/TRBV12-4
j_call: TRBJ2-1
d_call: TRBD2
clone_size: -
cdr3_aa: CASSLGLAGYNEQFF
cdr3_nt: TGTGCCAGCAGTTTAGGACTAGCGGGTTACAATGAGCAGTTCTTC

v_call: TRBV24-1
j_call: TRBJ2-2
d_call: -
clone_size: -
cdr3_aa: CATSDAGRNTGELFF
cdr3_nt: TGTGCCACCAGTGATGCCGGGAGGAACACCGGGGAGCTGTTTTTT

v_call: TRBV10-3
j_call: TRBJ2-7
d_call: TRBD1
clone_size: -
cdr3_aa: CAISNHGQAGTYEQYF
cdr3_nt: TGTGCCATCAGTAACCACGGACAGGCGGGTACCTACGAGCAGTACTTC

v_call: TRBV6-5
j_call: TRBJ2-2
d_call: -
clone_size: many
cdr3_aa: CASSRLWGGVNTGELFF
cdr3_nt: TGTGCCAGCAGTAGGCTGTGGGGGGGCGTGAACACCGGGGAGCTGTTTTTT

v_call: TRBV7-8
j_call: TRBJ2-2
d_call: -
clone_size: -
cdr3_aa: CASSLYNLVAPGPGELFF
cdr3_nt: TGTGCCAGCAGCTTATATAATTTGGTAGCGCCGGGCCCCGGGGAGCTGTTTTTT

v_call: TRBV7-9
j_call: TRBJ1-1
d_call: -
clone_size: many
cdr3_aa: CASSFWGVTEAFF
cdr3_nt: TGTGCCAGCAGCTTCTGGGGGGTCACTGAAGCTTTCTTT

v_call: TRBV11-2
j_call: TRBJ2-1
d_call: TRBD2
clone_size: medium-sized
cdr3_aa: CASSLFGGTYNEQFF
cdr3_nt: TGTGCCAGCAGCTTATTCGGGGGGACCTACAATGAGCAGTTCTTC

v_call: TRBV7-2
j_call: TRBJ1-1
d_call: -
clone_size: few
cdr3_aa: CASSLIRATAAGTTEAFF
cdr3_nt: TGTGCCAGCAGCTTAATTAGGGCCACCGCCGCGGGGACCACTGAAGCTTTCTTT

v_call: TRBV4-2
j_call: TRBJ2-1
d_call: TRBD1
clone_size: many
cdr3_aa: CASSQPQGDNEQFF
cdr3_nt: TGTGCCAGCAGCCAACCACAGGGGGACAATGAGCAGTTCTTC

v_call: TRBV11-2
j_call: TRBJ2-7
d_call: -
clone_size: -
cdr3_aa: CASSRTVYEQYF
cdr3_nt: TGTGCCAGCAGCCGGACAGTCTACGAGCAGTACTTC

v_call: TRBV7-9
j_call: TRBJ2-5
d_call: -
clone_size: few
cdr3_aa: CASSLGEVEETQYF
cdr3_nt: TGTGCCAGCAGCTTAGGAGAGGTAGAGGAGACCCAGTACTTC

v_call: TRBV12-3/TRBV12-4
j_call: TRBJ2-1
d_call: TRBD2
clone_size: few
cdr3_aa: CASTLSLAGYNEQFF
cdr3_nt: TGTGCCAGCACCTTATCCCTAGCGGGATACAATGAGCAGTTCTTC

v_call: TRBV18
j_call: TRBJ2-3
d_call: -
clone_size: many
cdr3_aa: CASSPSWITDTQYF
cdr3_nt: TGTGCCAGCTCACCCTCCTGGATCACAGATACGCAGTATTTT

v_call: TRBV21-1
j_call: TRBJ1-1
d_call: -
clone_size: many
cdr3_aa: CASSTRTEAFF
cdr3_nt: TGTGCCAGCAGCACCCGCACTGAAGCTTTCTTT

v_call: TRBV14
j_call: TRBJ1-6
d_call: TRBD1
clone_size: many
cdr3_aa: CASSQTGGSYNSPLHF
cdr3_nt: TGTGCCAGCAGCCAAACAGGGGGCTCCTATAATTCACCCCTCCACTTT

v_call: TRBV5-4
j_call: TRBJ2-2
d_call: -
clone_size: -
cdr3_aa: CASSLGSWTKNTGELFF
cdr3_nt: TGTGCCAGCAGCTTGGGATCCTGGACGAAGAACACCGGGGAGCTGTTTTTT